Presented here are 32 T cell receptor beta chains from one specimen sequenced in a study of T cells in Graves' hyperthyroidism and ophthalmopathy. RNA transcripts served as the template for amplifying TCR beta CDR3 regions. The HTBI set primed first-round TCR CDR3 RT-PCR. TCRdb re-called the multiplex PCR reads with MiXCR, one entry per CDR3 protein. The table records about 300,000 distinct CDR3 sequences, around 20% of them present only once. Sequenced: blood. The receptors shown here come from a middle-aged man with Graves' ophthalmopathy.

The V gene is TRBV5-1, the J gene TRBJ2-2; D is unresolved. Trimming removed 7 bases from V and 6 bases from J, with 7 bases in between. The CDR3 runs to 11 residues. Germline V gene lookup returns CDR1 SGHRS and CDR2 YFSETQ. The CDR3 sequence: CASASSGELFF. The CDR3 DNA sequence: TGCGCCAGCGCCTCTTCCGGGGAGCTGTTTTTT.

Ten or more counts support this clonotype. The chain uses TRBV30 and TRBJ2-1, with 7 bases matching TRBD1. The CDR3 covers 12 residues. The V gene end was trimmed by 1 base and the J gene end by 9 bases; junction bases not matched to a gene: 3. Germline loops: CDR1 GTSNPN, CDR2 SVGIG (reference sequence). This CDR3 reads CAWSGTGGEQFF. CDR3 sequence (DNA): TGTGCCTGGAGTGGGACAGGTGGTGAGCAGTTCTTC.

This clonotype was counted between two and nine times. This rearrangement joins TRBV19 to TRBJ1-5; D possibly corresponds to TRBD1 (5 bases). Germline-derived CDR1 and CDR2 are LNHDA and SQIVND (reference sequence). The length of the CDR3 is 16 residues. V gave up 3 bases and J gave up 0 bases, with 12 bases separating them. CDR3 nucleotides: TGTGCCAGTAGTATGAGAGGGGAGTTTAGCAATCAGCCCCAGCATTTT. The encoded protein is CASSMRGEFSNQPQHF.

A remark on this clonotype: Without the conserved terminal phenylalanine or tryptophan, this CDR3 likely stems from a read error. This chain joins TRBV5-6 and TRBJ2-5, with D possibly matching TRBD2 (7 bases). Trimming pared 4 bases from V and 5 bases from J, leaving 15 bases between. The CDR3 totals 14 residues. The germline CDR1 and CDR2 sequences are SGHDT and YYEEEE. Written as DNA, the CDR3 is TGTGCCAGCAGCGGGGGGGCAGTTAGGGAGACCCAGTACCTC. Its translation is CASSGGAVRETQYL.

To note about this clonotype: A much more abundant neighbour one base away suggests this may be a read error. V gene TRBV5-1 combines with J gene TRBJ2-1, with D perhaps TRBD2 (7 bases). CDR1 is SGHRS, CDR2 YFSETQ, per germline. The CDR3 runs to 14 residues. CDR3: CASGGGAAYNEQLF. CDR3 nucleotide sequence: TGCGCCAGCGGTGGGGGGGCTGCCTACAATGAGCAGCTCTTC.

This clonotype showed up many times. The chain joins TRBV28 to TRBJ2-3, with 7 nucleotides matching TRBD2. Trimming removed 3 bases from V and 1 base from J; junction bases left unmatched: 16. The germline V gene has CDR1 MDHEN and CDR2 SYDVKM. The length of the CDR3 is 19 residues. CDR3 sequence reads: CASSFAWGWEGPGTDTQYF. The CDR3 bases are TGTGCCAGCAGTTTCGCCTGGGGGTGGGAGGGCCCTGGCACAGATACGCAGTATTTT.

The CDR3 region is CASSSPGIIGGYTF. The DNA of the CDR3 is TGCGCCAGCAGCTCACCCGGGATCATAGGGGGCTACACCTTC. The V gene is TRBV5-1, the J gene TRBJ1-2; D gene unclear. Germline-derived CDR1 and CDR2 are SGHRS and YFSETQ. Trimming stripped 3 bases from V and 8 bases from J, with 17 bases between. The CDR3 is 14 amino acids.

This clonotype was picked up a small number of times. The chain carries TRBV19 and TRBJ1-5; maybe TRBD1 (6 bases). Trimming stripped 5 bases from V and 2 bases from J, with 13 bases between. The germline V gene encodes CDR1 LNHDA and CDR2 SQIVND (reference sequence). This CDR3 spans 15 amino acids. CDR3 protein: CASSSGGAGNQPQHF. For the CDR3, the DNA is TGTGCCAGTAGTTCCGGGGGGGCCGGCAATCAGCCCCAGCATTTT.

This clonotype was picked up many times. The genes are TRBV20-1 and TRBJ2-1; D is unresolved. Germline assignment: CDR1 DFQATT and CDR2 SNEGSKA (reference sequence). V lost 4 bases, J lost 4 bases, and 14 bases lay in between. The length of the CDR3 is 14 residues. CDR3: CSAIYRPKYNEQFF. In nucleotides, the CDR3 is TGCAGTGCTATCTACCGACCCAAATACAATGAGCAGTTCTTC.

As for this clonotype: A read error may explain this, as a much larger clone is one base away. The chain employs TRBV12-3 or TRBV12-4 and TRBJ2-7; tentatively, D is TRBD1 or TRBD2 (5 bases each). The CDR3 has 13 amino acids. CDR3 in DNA: TGTGCCAGCAGAACGGGACGGAGCTACAAGCAGTACTTC. Amino acid sequence: CASRTGRSYKQYF.

On this clonotype: One junction end disagrees with the germline gene, perhaps due to a read error. This rearrangement joins TRBV5-1 to TRBJ2-5; tentative D call: TRBD1 (6 bases). There are 16 residues in the CDR3. Germline CDR1 is SGHRS and CDR2 is YFSETQ. CDR3 bases: TGCGCCAACAGCCAGGGGACAAGGTCGTACGAAGAGACCCAGTACTTC. Translating it yields CANSQGTRSYEETQYF.

This clonotype was counted ten times or more. The CDR3 region is CASSPRGGPTNEKLFF. The CDR3 nucleotides are TGTGCCAGCTCACCAAGAGGGGGCCCAACTAATGAAAAACTGTTTTTT. This chain connects TRBV18 to TRBJ1-4, with 7 bases aligning to TRBD1. The CDR3 sequence is 16 residues long. J gave up 0 bases and V 2 bases, and 3 bases lay outside the gene matches. Germline V CDR1 and CDR2: KGHSH, LQKENI.

The V and J genes are TRBV9 and TRBJ2-3; 7 bases align to TRBD2. V shed 2 bases and J 5 bases; nucleotides not matched to a gene: 8. The CDR3 covers 15 residues. Germline lookup yields CDR1 SGDLS and CDR2 YYNGEE. The chain's CDR3 is CASSVGGSLGDTQYF. For the CDR3, the DNA is TGTGCCAGCAGCGTTGGCGGGAGCTTAGGAGATACGCAGTATTTT.

This clonotype was seen ten or more times. The gene calls are TRBV30 and TRBJ2-3, with 8 bases lining up with TRBD1. The CDR3 runs 15 residues. Germline CDR1 GTSNPN, CDR2 SVGIG (reference sequence). V shed 3 bases and J 1 base; nucleotides not matched to a gene: 6. The CDR3 sequence is CAWRGRDRRTDTQYF. For the CDR3, the DNA is TGTGCCTGGAGGGGCCGGGACAGGCGCACAGATACGCAGTATTTT.

This clonotype was observed many times. This chain uses TRBV3-1 with TRBJ2-5; 7 nucleotides line up with TRBD2. Trimming removed 6 bases from V and 4 bases from J; junction bases left unmatched: 8. Germline CDR1 and CDR2: LGHDT and YNNKEL (reference sequence). This CDR3 region has 14 residues. CDR3 in DNA: TGTGCCAGCAGTCATGGGGGGGGAGGAGAGACCCAGTACTTC. This codes for CASSHGGGGETQYF.

In its sample, this clonotype was seen a few times. The V and J genes are TRBV10-3 and TRBJ2-2; 11 positions match TRBD2. Per germline, CDR1 ENHRY and CDR2 SYGVKD. This CDR3 comprises 15 residues. The V and J ends lost 11 bases and 0 bases, in that order; junction bases with no gene match: 5. DNA of the CDR3: TGTGCCTCCACTAGCGGGAGAACGAACACCGGGGAGCTGTTTTTT. The encoded protein is CASTSGRTNTGELFF.

A few counts support this clonotype. The chain uses TRBV27 and TRBJ2-7; no definite D call. The CDR3 runs to 15 residues. The germline V gene encodes CDR1 MNHEY and CDR2 SMNVEV (reference sequence). Deletions cut 5 bases from V and 1 base from J, with 15 bases between. The CDR3 region has the DNA TGTGCCAGCAGTCGCTTGGCCCTCGGTTCCTACGAGCAGTACTTC. As protein: CASSRLALGSYEQYF.

The genes are TRBV19 and TRBJ2-3, with D possibly matching TRBD2 (5 bases). Germline V CDR1 and CDR2: LNHDA, SQIVND (reference sequence). Trimming pared 6 bases from V and 2 bases from J, leaving 18 bases between. This CDR3 has 16 amino acids. The CDR3 coding sequence is TGTGCCAGTAGATTCGGAGAGGGCAAATACACAGATACGCAGTATTTT. It is translated as CASRFGEGKYTDTQYF.

This clonotype was observed many times. This sequence joins TRBV2 and TRBJ2-1, with no clear D. The CDR3 runs to 12 residues. Deletions cut 3 bases from V and 6 bases from J, with 6 bases between. Germline-derived CDR1 and CDR2 are SNHLY and FYNNEI. CDR3 sequence reads: CASSDSLNEQFF. CDR3 DNA: TGTGCCAGCAGTGACAGTCTCAATGAGCAGTTCTTC.

This clonotype was observed many times. This chain connects TRBV3-1 to TRBJ2-7, with 7 bases identical to TRBD1. Germline CDR1 and CDR2: LGHDT and YNNKEL (reference sequence). V gave up 4 bases and J gave up 2 bases; unmatched junction bases: 2. The CDR3 is 13 amino acids. The CDR3 reads CASSRGTAYEQYF. The CDR3 bases are TGTGCCAGCAGCCGAGGGACAGCCTACGAGCAGTACTTC.

This chain links TRBV5-5 with TRBJ1-5; no firm D call. V was trimmed by 0 bases and J by 7 bases, leaving 14 bases between them. The germline gives CDR1 SGHKS, CDR2 YYEKEE (reference sequence). This CDR3 is 15 amino acids long. The CDR3, as DNA: TGTGCCAGCAGCTTGGAGCCTCTCCACTACCAGCCCCAGCATTTT. Its protein is CASSLEPLHYQPQHF.

This clonotype occurred many times. This chain connects TRBV3-1 to TRBJ2-3; TRBD1 aligns across 9 bases. Germline CDR1 and CDR2: LGHDT and YNNKEL (reference sequence). This CDR3 comprises 15 residues. With 0 bases clipped from V and 5 bases from J, the junction kept 3 bases outside the gene matches. The CDR3 DNA reads TGTGCCAGCAGCCAAGACGGGACAGGGATAGATACGCAGTATTTT. This translates into CASSQDGTGIDTQYF.

This clonotype was picked up many times. The chain employs TRBV20-1 and TRBJ2-2; 11 nucleotides align to TRBD2. V lost 5 bases and J lost 4; bases outside the gene matches: 12. Germline V gives CDR1 DFQATT, CDR2 SNEGSKA (reference sequence). This CDR3 contains 17 residues. The CDR3 region is CSAPLRGLAGGTGELFF. In DNA, the CDR3 is TGCAGTGCTCCCCTCCGCGGCCTAGCGGGGGGCACCGGGGAGCTGTTTTTT.

J is TRBJ2-1 and V is TRBV14; 12 bases map to TRBD1. This CDR3 is 16 amino acids long. CDR1 and CDR2 (germline): SGHDN, FVKESK. Trimming removed 5 bases from V and 7 bases from J; junction bases left unmatched: 9. CDR3 protein: CASSSLPGQGANEQFF. The CDR3 DNA follows: TGTGCCAGCAGCTCCTTGCCGGGACAGGGGGCTAATGAGCAGTTCTTC.

In this sample, this clonotype turned up many times. The chain combines TRBV18 with TRBJ2-2; D is unclear. The V end lost 2 bases, the J end lost 3 bases, and 7 bases lay between the germline ends. This CDR3 has 14 residues. Germline V gene sequence: CDR1 KGHSH, CDR2 LQKENI. The chain's CDR3 is CASSPAGDTGELFF. DNA of the CDR3: TGTGCCAGCTCACCAGCAGGCGACACCGGGGAGCTGTTTTTT.

Ten or more counts support this clonotype. This rearrangement joins TRBV7-3 to TRBJ2-7; D may match TRBD1 or TRBD2 (5 bases each). Per germline, CDR1 SGHTA and CDR2 FQGTGA. The CDR3 is 13 residues long. Trimming shortened V by 1 base and J by 5 bases, and 9 bases separated the two germline ends. The CDR3 DNA is TGTGCCAGCAGCTTAATCCAGGGACACGAGCAGTACTTC. This gives the protein CASSLIQGHEQYF.

The chain couples TRBV5-6 to TRBJ1-6; D is perhaps TRBD1 (6 bases). Germline values: CDR1 SGHDT, CDR2 YYEEEE. The V end lost 1 base, the J end lost 8 bases, and 10 bases lay between the germline ends. The CDR3 length is 14 residues. The chain's CDR3 is CASSLNQGYSPLHF. DNA of the CDR3: TGTGCCAGCAGCTTGAACCAGGGGTATTCACCCCTCCACTTT.

This clonotype occurred a few times. The V and J genes are TRBV27 and TRBJ1-5; D gene ambiguous. The CDR3 runs 14 residues. In germline, CDR1 is MNHEY, CDR2 SMNVEV (reference sequence). The V gene lost 2 bases and the J gene lost 0 bases, with 5 bases spanning the gap. CDR3 residues: CASSLLFSNQPQHF. The CDR3 nucleotides are TGTGCCAGCAGTTTACTTTTTAGCAATCAGCCCCAGCATTTT.

This clonotype was observed a handful of times. This CDR3 is CATRRGETQYF. The CDR3 nucleotides are TGTGCCACCAGAAGGGGGGAGACCCAGTACTTC. V is TRBV15 and J is TRBJ2-5; the D gene is possibly TRBD1 (6 bases). The germline V and J ends were trimmed by 6 bases and 5 bases, with 7 bases remaining between them. The CDR3 has 11 amino acids. From germline, CDR1 is LNHNV and CDR2 YYDKDF (reference sequence).

This clonotype was seen just once. This sequence joins TRBV24-1 and TRBJ2-7; D ambiguous. CDR1 and CDR2 from the germline V gene are KGHDR and SFDVKD. Trimming left V 5 bases short and J 3 bases short, with 4 bases between. The length of the CDR3 is 11 residues. CDR3: CATSAGYEQYF. The CDR3 nucleotides read TGTGCCACCAGTGCCGGCTACGAGCAGTACTTC.

This clonotype has more than one count but fewer than ten. The chain has TRBV6-2 or TRBV6-3 and TRBJ1-5; D not certain. Trimming cost V 2 bases and J 7 bases, with 12 bases left between them. Germline V gene sequence: CDR1 MNHEY, CDR2 SVGEGT. This CDR3 has 14 residues. The CDR3 sequence is CASSYGGIGQPQHF. CDR3 bases: TGTGCCAGCAGTTACGGCGGAATTGGGCAGCCCCAGCATTTT.

This clonotype was counted a single time. The CDR3 coding sequence is TGCAGTGCTAGAGCCGCGGGGGCAAGATCAGTTCACCAGCATTTT. The encoded protein is CSARAAGARSVHQHF. V is TRBV20-1 and J is TRBJ1-5; possible D gene TRBD1, 6 bases. The V and J ends lost 1 base and 12 bases respectively, with 22 bases between them. The CDR3 has 15 residues. Germline V gene sequence: CDR1 DFQATT, CDR2 SNEGSKA (reference sequence).